The 31 T cell receptor beta chains presented below share a single source sample, sequenced in a study of shared clonotypes between healthy human individuals. Method: immunoSEQ multiplex PCR; TCRdb's copy keeps in-frame clones and lacks some. The sample has about 2.4 million clones, over 85% seen once. The sample comprised naive CD4+ T cells sorted from blood. Documented subset: CD45RA+ positively selected. The origin of the receptors is a man between 18 and 35 years old in good health.

The chain is built from TRBV6-1 and TRBJ2-1, with 11 bases identical to TRBD1. J lost 7 bases, V lost 7 bases, and 6 bases had no gene match. The length of the CDR3 is 14 residues. The germline V gene encodes CDR1 MNHNS and CDR2 SASEGT. CDR3 nucleotides: TGTGCCAGCATGCGGGACAGGGGGACAAATGAGCAGTTCTTC. Translating it yields CASMRDRGTNEQFF.

The CDR3 DNA reads TGTGCCAGCAGCTCGAAAAAAGATAGCGGGATCTCCTACAATGAGCAGTTCTTC. Its protein product is CASSSKKDSGISYNEQFF. This chain joins TRBV5-4 and TRBJ2-1; 8 nucleotides agree with TRBD2. The CDR3 covers 18 residues. The germline V gene has CDR1 SGHNT and CDR2 YYREEE (reference sequence). The ends lost 3 bases at V and 0 bases at J; junction bases unmatched: 11.

This chain links TRBV6-1 with TRBJ1-1; 10 nucleotides line up with TRBD1. Trimming removed 5 bases from V and 9 bases from J; junction bases left unmatched: 12. The germline V gene encodes CDR1 MNHNS and CDR2 SASEGT. CDR3 length equals 15 residues. The CDR3 region is CASSIPGQGSSKAFF. The CDR3 DNA follows: TGTGCCAGCAGTATACCGGGACAGGGGTCCAGTAAAGCTTTCTTT.

This clone occurred a few times. Other DNA variants within this sample encode the same CDR3. The CDR3 reads CASSPRDGNYGYTF. CDR3 DNA sequence: TGTGCCAGCAGCCCACGGGACGGAAACTATGGCTACACCTTC. The V and J genes are TRBV4-2 and TRBJ1-2; a possible D gene is TRBD1 (5 bases). Trimming stripped 4 bases from V and 2 bases from J, with 11 bases between. Germline CDR1 LGHNA, CDR2 YNFKEQ. This CDR3 spans 14 amino acids.

The chain is built from TRBV19 and TRBJ1-5; 8 nucleotides align to TRBD1. J lost 2 bases, V lost 1 base, and 13 bases had no gene match. This CDR3 is 19 amino acids long. Germline V gene lookup returns CDR1 LNHDA and CDR2 SQIVND (reference sequence). The CDR3 nucleotides read TGTGCCAGTAGTATAGCCAGGGGGCGGCTTGGGGGTGGCAATCAGCCCCAGCATTTT. It yields the protein CASSIARGRLGGGNQPQHF.

The V and J genes are TRBV6-1 and TRBJ1-5; D is undetermined. This CDR3 region has 12 residues. CDR1 and CDR2 (germline): MNHNS, SASEGT. V gave up 6 bases and J gave up 7 bases, with 10 bases separating them. CDR3 nucleotides: TGTGCCAGCAGGGTTAATGGACAGCCCCAGCATTTT. Translating gives CASRVNGQPQHF.

The chain joins TRBV7-6 to TRBJ2-5, with D uncertain. The germline V gene has CDR1 SGHVS and CDR2 FNYEAQ. Trimming left V 2 bases short and J 5 bases short, with 15 bases between. The CDR3 sequence is 15 residues long. Here the CDR3 DNA reads TGTGCCAGCAGCTTAAGCTGGCAGGTCGGGGAGACCCAGTACTTC. Its protein is CASSLSWQVGETQYF.

This chain links TRBV9 with TRBJ2-1; D may correspond to TRBD1 or TRBD2 (6 bases each). The CDR3 spans 20 residues. Trimming removed 3 bases from V and 0 bases from J, with 25 bases in between. Per the germline V gene, CDR1 is SGDLS and CDR2 is YYNGEE. CDR3 loop: CASSAGGGDLSKSSYNEQFF. As DNA, the CDR3 is TGTGCCAGCAGCGCCGGGGGCGGTGACTTATCCAAAAGCTCCTACAATGAGCAGTTCTTC.

The chain couples TRBV10-3 to TRBJ1-2; no clear D gene. This CDR3 comprises 15 residues. V lost 6 bases to trimming and J lost 2 bases, with 16 bases between them. The germline gives CDR1 ENHRY, CDR2 SYGVKD. The CDR3 sequence is CAIRKELGSNYGYTF. Written as DNA, the CDR3 is TGTGCCATCAGGAAAGAATTAGGCAGCAACTATGGCTACACCTTC.

The chain carries TRBV7-2 and TRBJ2-7; 8 bases are shared with TRBD1. The CDR3 has 16 residues. After removal of 1 base from V and 6 bases from J, the junction contained 11 bases not matched to a gene. Germline-derived CDR1 and CDR2 are SGHTA and FQGNSA. The CDR3 spells CASSLEVVRGLGEQYF. DNA of the CDR3: TGTGCCAGCAGCTTAGAGGTCGTCAGGGGGCTGGGCGAGCAGTACTTC.

In this sample, this clone turned up once. This rearrangement joins TRBV6-5 to TRBJ1-6; 7 bases are shared with TRBD1. Trimming at V came to 4 bases and at J to 5 bases, leaving 5 bases not matched to a gene. CDR1 is MNHEY and CDR2 is SVGAGI in the germline V gene. The CDR3 loop spans 15 amino acids. The CDR3 spells CASSSAGGNNSPLHF. The CDR3 nucleotides are TGTGCCAGCAGTTCGGCAGGGGGGAATAATTCACCCCTCCACTTT.

The chain recombines TRBV14 with TRBJ2-7; D unclear. CDR1 and CDR2 (germline): SGHDN, FVKESK. V lost 1 base and J lost 0, with 16 bases in between. The length of the CDR3 is 17 residues. This CDR3 is CASSQVFSPWSSYEQYF. For the CDR3, the DNA is TGTGCCAGCAGCCAAGTCTTCTCACCCTGGAGCTCCTACGAGCAGTACTTC. The full variable domain, completed using reference TRBV14 and TRBJ2-7, is EAGVTQFPSHSVIEKGQTVTLRCDPISGHDNLYWYRRVMGKEIKFLLHFVKESKQDESGMPNNRFLAERTGGTYSTLKVQPAELEDSGVYFCASSQVFSPWSSYEQYFGPGTRLTVT.

The chain employs TRBV7-2 and TRBJ2-7, with D possibly matching TRBD1 (6 bases). The ends were cut back, 1 base at V and 11 bases at J, with 12 bases in the middle. Germline lookup yields CDR1 SGHTA and CDR2 FQGNSA. CDR3 length: 12 residues. CDR3 sequence: CASSLEWGPEYF. As DNA, the CDR3 is TGTGCCAGCAGCTTAGAGTGGGGGCCGGAGTACTTC.

Note on this clone: Germline and junction disagree at one end, which may indicate a read error. The chain joins TRBV7-7 to TRBJ2-3, with D unclear. Germline V gives CDR1 SSHAT, CDR2 FNYEAQ (reference sequence). This CDR3 spans 14 amino acids. CDR3 nucleotides: TGTGCTAGCAGCTTAGGGCAGCGCACAGATACGCAGTATTTT. This sequence encodes CASSLGQRTDTQYF.

J is TRBJ2-5 and V is TRBV5-4; 7 nucleotides agree with TRBD1. CDR3 size: 15 residues. The germline V gene encodes CDR1 SGHNT and CDR2 YYREEE (reference sequence). V lost 4 bases to trimming and J lost 0 bases; unmatched junction nucleotides: 6. DNA of the CDR3: TGTGCCAGCAGCCGGGACAGCTCGTACCAAGAGACCCAGTACTTC. Translating gives CASSRDSSYQETQYF. The full variable domain, completed using reference TRBV5-4 and TRBJ2-5, is ETGVTQSPTHLIKTRGQQVTLRCSSQSGHNTVSWYQQALGQGPQFIFQYYREEENGRGNFPPRFSGLQFPNYSSELNVNALELDDSALYLCASSRDSSYQETQYFGPGTRLLVL.

The V and J genes are TRBV10-3 and TRBJ1-6; D possibly corresponds to TRBD1 (5 bases). Trimming shortened V by 3 bases and J by 7 bases, and 10 bases separated the two germline ends. Looked up from germline, CDR1 is ENHRY and CDR2 is SYGVKD. This CDR3 contains 14 residues. The CDR3 nucleotides read TGTGCCATCAGTGACTGGGGGGAAAATTCACCCCTCCACTTT. Amino acids: CAISDWGENSPLHF.

This clone was seen only once. V and J are TRBV5-4 and TRBJ2-3; D unclear. CDR1 SGHNT and CDR2 YYREEE come from the germline V gene (reference sequence). This CDR3 region has 14 residues. Trimming pared 0 bases from V and 2 bases from J, leaving 7 bases between. The DNA of the CDR3 is TGTGCCAGCAGCTTGGCCCCGGCCACAGATACGCAGTATTTT. Its translation: CASSLAPATDTQYF. Full variable domain (missing parts from reference TRBV5-4 and TRBJ2-3): ETGVTQSPTHLIKTRGQQVTLRCSSQSGHNTVSWYQQALGQGPQFIFQYYREEENGRGNFPPRFSGLQFPNYSSELNVNALELDDSALYLCASSLAPATDTQYFGPGTRLTVL.

J is TRBJ2-1 and V is TRBV9; D is unclear. The CDR3 loop spans 15 amino acids. CDR1 is SGDLS and CDR2 is YYNGEE in the germline V gene. V was cut by 3 bases and J by 6 bases, with 16 bases left in between. CDR3 region: CASSGGPLKANEQFF. The CDR3 nucleotides are TGTGCCAGCAGCGGAGGACCGCTCAAAGCCAATGAGCAGTTCTTC. The whole variable domain, filled in from reference TRBV9 and TRBJ2-1, reads DSGVTQTPKHLITATGQRVTLRCSPRSGDLSVYWYQQSLDQGLQFLIQYYNGEERAKGNILERFSAQQFPDLHSELNLSSLELGDSALYFCASSGGPLKANEQFFGPGTRLTVL.

This clone was observed a single time. The chain employs TRBV9 and TRBJ2-3; D is undetermined. With 0 bases removed from V and 4 bases from J, the gap between germline ends came to 15 bases. Germline loops: CDR1 SGDLS, CDR2 YYNGEE. The CDR3 is made up of 16 amino acids. The CDR3 DNA is TGTGCCAGCAGCGTAGGATCTACCCTTTTCCCAGATACGCAGTATTTT. Encoded protein: CASSVGSTLFPDTQYF.

The J gene is TRBJ2-3, the V gene TRBV7-9; D may be TRBD2 (6 bases). V was cut by 1 base and J by 2 bases, with 16 bases left in between. CDR1 and CDR2 (germline): SEHNR, FQNEAQ (reference sequence). The CDR3 has 17 amino acids. CDR3 loop: CASSLGLGREYTDTQYF. The CDR3 DNA sequence: TGTGCCAGCAGCTTAGGGTTGGGACGGGAGTACACAGATACGCAGTATTTT.

Note on this clone: Distinct nucleotide sequences in the sample also encode this CDR3. The gene calls are TRBV5-1 and TRBJ2-7, with 11 bases that match TRBD2. Trimming at V came to 4 bases and at J to 2 bases, leaving 2 bases not matched to a gene. The CDR3 spans 14 residues. The V gene's germline CDR1 is SGHRS and CDR2 YFSETQ. CDR3 nucleotide sequence: TGCGCCAGCAGCCTGACTAGCGGGACCTACGAGCAGTACTTC. It codes for CASSLTSGTYEQYF.

In regard to this clone: Within the sample, other DNA sequences also encode this same CDR3. The chain carries TRBV10-3 and TRBJ2-3; D is unresolved. Trimming stripped 0 bases from V and 0 bases from J, with 7 bases between. The CDR3 has 15 amino acids. Germline V gene lookup returns CDR1 ENHRY and CDR2 SYGVKD. CDR3 loop: CAISESSVSTDTQYF. CDR3 nucleotides: TGTGCCATCAGTGAGTCTTCTGTTAGCACAGATACGCAGTATTTT.

Turning to this clone: Different DNA sequences within this sample yield the same CDR3. The chain combines TRBV11-2 with TRBJ2-1; D call uncertain. V was cut by 0 bases and J by 0 bases, with 6 bases left in between. Per the germline V gene, CDR1 is SGHAT and CDR2 is FQNNGV. The CDR3 consists of 15 residues. Here the CDR3 reads CASSLDPSSYNEQFF. CDR3 in DNA: TGTGCCAGCAGCTTAGACCCCTCCTCCTACAATGAGCAGTTCTTC.

This chain uses TRBV5-1 with TRBJ2-1, with 7 positions matching TRBD1. Germline V gene data show CDR1 as SGHRS and CDR2 as YFSETQ. V shed 4 bases and J 10 bases; nucleotides not matched to a gene: 14. The CDR3 sequence is 15 residues long. The CDR3 DNA follows: TGCGCCAGCAGCGTAACCGGGACAGACCTCCGGGAGCAGTTCTTC. Amino acid sequence: CASSVTGTDLREQFF.

V and J are TRBV6-1 and TRBJ1-5, with D possibly matching TRBD1 (5 bases). This CDR3 spans 13 amino acids. With 6 bases removed from V and 2 bases from J, the gap between germline ends came to 8 bases. Per the germline V gene, CDR1 is MNHNS and CDR2 is SASEGT. CDR3 residues: CASRGVGNQPQHF. The DNA of the CDR3 is TGTGCCAGCAGGGGGGTTGGCAATCAGCCCCAGCATTTT.

The rearrangement joins TRBV2 to TRBJ1-5; D is unclear. V was trimmed by 7 bases and J by 0 bases, leaving 13 bases between them. Looked up from germline, CDR1 is SNHLY and CDR2 is FYNNEI. The CDR3 is made up of 15 amino acids. This chain's CDR3 is CASKMDPYSNQPQHF. DNA of the CDR3: TGTGCCAGCAAGATGGACCCATATAGCAATCAGCCCCAGCATTTT. Looking up the rest from reference TRBV2 and TRBJ1-5 gives the full variable domain: EPEVTQTPSHQVTQMGQEVILRCVPISNHLYFYWYRQILGQKVEFLVSFYNNEISEKSEIFDDQFSVERPDGSNFTLKIRSTKLEDSAMYFCASKMDPYSNQPQHFGDGTRLSIL.

The V call is TRBV21-1, the J call TRBJ2-7; the tabulated D call, TRBD2, remains unverified against the DNA. TRBV21-1 is an annotated pseudogene. The CDR3 is made up of 17 amino acids. This chain's CDR3 is CASSKGPGLLPAYEQYF. CDR3 coding DNA: TGTGCCAGCAGCAAAGGTCCAGGACTTCTGCCTGCCTACGAGCAGTACTTC.

The V call is TRBV19, the J call TRBJ2-7, with 7 bases that match TRBD1. The ends lost 5 bases at V and 3 bases at J; junction bases unmatched: 7. The CDR3 is 14 amino acids. Germline V gene lookup returns CDR1 LNHDA and CDR2 SQIVND (reference sequence). The CDR3 spells CASSLRDRLYEQYF. In nucleotides, the CDR3 is TGTGCCAGTAGTTTGAGGGACAGACTCTACGAGCAGTACTTC. The full variable domain, completed using reference TRBV19 and TRBJ2-7, is DGGITQSPKYLFRKEGQNVTLSCEQNLNHDAMYWYRQDPGQGLRLIYYSQIVNDFQKGDIAEGYSVSREKKESFPLTVTSAQKNPTAFYLCASSLRDRLYEQYFGPGTRLTVT.

The chain carries TRBV5-1 and TRBJ1-2; D is possibly TRBD1 (5 bases). V was cut by 4 bases and J by 6 bases, with 13 bases left in between. Germline assignment: CDR1 SGHRS and CDR2 YFSETQ. The CDR3 has 13 amino acids. CDR3 DNA: TGCGCCAGCAGCCTGGGGACCGTCCATGGCTACACCTTC. As protein: CASSLGTVHGYTF.

Turning to this clone: Other DNA sequences in the sample encode the same CDR3. The chain links TRBV6-1 to TRBJ2-7; the D gene is possibly TRBD1 (5 bases). The CDR3 loop spans 13 amino acids. V shed 3 bases and J shed 3 bases, with 9 bases lying between them. Germline V CDR1 and CDR2: MNHNS, SASEGT. This CDR3 reads CASSDRRVYEQYF. In DNA, the CDR3 is TGTGCCAGCAGTGACCGCAGGGTCTACGAGCAGTACTTC.

The chain has TRBV7-2 and TRBJ2-1, with 8 bases aligning to TRBD1. The CDR3 spans 13 residues. Unmatched junction bases numbered 6, after V lost 5 bases and J lost 9 bases. The germline V gene encodes CDR1 SGHTA and CDR2 FQGNSA. This CDR3 is CASSEQGGTEQFF. CDR3 in DNA: TGTGCCAGCAGCGAACAGGGGGGAACTGAGCAGTTCTTC.